The rows below give T cell receptor beta chains drawn from one sample of a study of shared clonotypes between healthy human individuals. Clones were read by immunoSEQ multiplex PCR, and TCRdb kept only the in-frame ones, dropping some. Among around 2,000,000 clones listed, 85% to 95% were seen once. The sample consisted of naive CD4+ T cells sorted from blood. These receptors were taken from a man between 18 and 29 years old in good health. Each CDR3 is given with its conserved first and last residue. The D gene is left open where the match is weak. Clone size appears in some rows only: once, few, many, or a class for an expanded clone.

CDR3 DNA | CDR3 protein | clone size | D gene | J gene | V gene
TGTGCCAGCAGCTTTCTAGCGGGAGGTGTGGAGACCCAGTACTTC | CASSFLAGGVETQYF | NA | TRBD2 | TRBJ2-5 | TRBV11-2
TGTGCCAGAGGGTTTCCCTCCTACGAGCAGTACTTC | CARGFPSYEQYF | NA | NA | TRBJ2-7 | TRBV6-6
TGTGCCAGCAGCTGGGGGGTGGCAGAACTCACCGGGGAGCTGTTTTTT | CASSWGVAELTGELFF | once | NA | TRBJ2-2 | TRBV7-9
TGTGCCAGCAGTGAATGGGAGGATACGCAGTATTTT | CASSEWEDTQYF | NA | NA | TRBJ2-3 | TRBV25-1
TGTGCCAGCAGACTTGAGGAGTTACAAGCCTACGAGCAGTACTTC | CASRLEELQAYEQYF | NA | NA | TRBJ2-7 | TRBV2
TGTGCCAGCAGTGAACGTCGACTAGCGGCAAGCTCCTACGAGCAGTACTTC | CASSERRLAASSYEQYF | NA | TRBD2 | TRBJ2-7 | TRBV2
TGTGCCAGTAGTATATTAGGACAGGGCCTCCAAGAGACCCAGTACTTC | CASSILGQGLQETQYF | NA | TRBD1 | TRBJ2-5 | TRBV19
TGTGCTAGTGGTTTGGTACGCGCAGGGGGAGACAATCAGCCCCAGCATTTT | CASGLVRAGGDNQPQHF | once | TRBD1 | TRBJ1-5 | TRBV12-5
TGTGCCAGCTCACGTTCCGGGACACTGTCGGGCTACACCTTC | CASSRSGTLSGYTF | NA | NA | TRBJ1-2 | TRBV18
TGTGCCAGCAGGAAGTCGGGTCCCTACGAGCAGTACTTC | CASRKSGPYEQYF | NA | NA | TRBJ2-7 | TRBV6-5
TGTGCCAGCAGTTCGTCAACAGCAGGGGCCAACGTCCTGACTTTC | CASSSSTAGANVLTF | NA | NA | TRBJ2-6 | TRBV28
TGTGCCAGCAGCCCTGCAGGGCTGTTACGGGCTAGCGGGAGGGGTGAGCAGTTCTTC | CASSPAGLLRASGRGEQFF | NA | TRBD2 | TRBJ2-1 | TRBV7-8
TGTGCCAGCAGCTTAGTTCAGTTGGGGGCCTCCTACAATGAGCAGTTCTTC | CASSLVQLGASYNEQFF | once | NA | TRBJ2-1 | TRBV11-2
TGCGCCAGCAGCCAAGAGGGGGGGACATTAAGTCAGCCCCAGCATTTT | CASSQEGGTLSQPQHF | once | NA | TRBJ1-5 | TRBV4-1
TGTGCCAGCTCAACCCCAGGGACAGCCTACGAGCAGTACTTC | CASSTPGTAYEQYF | NA | TRBD1 | TRBJ2-7 | TRBV18
TGTGCCAGCTCGGGCGGGCCGGGGGTTGAAGCTTTCTTT | CASSGGPGVEAFF | NA | NA | TRBJ1-1 | TRBV6-6
TGTGCCAGCAGCGTAGACTTGGCCGACTATGGCTACACCTTC | CASSVDLADYGYTF | NA | NA | TRBJ1-2 | TRBV9
TGTGCCAGCAGGCGCGACTATGGCTACACCTTC | CASRRDYGYTF | NA | NA | TRBJ1-2 | TRBV2
TGTGCCAGCAGCTTACGGGACCGAAATCAGCCCCAGCATTTT | CASSLRDRNQPQHF | NA | NA | TRBJ1-5 | TRBV5-5
TGTGCCAGCAGCCCGCAAGCGGGAGGTATGGTAGATACGCAGTATTTT | CASSPQAGGMVDTQYF | NA | TRBD2 | TRBJ2-3 | TRBV7-2
TGTGCCAGCAGCTTGGTAGTGGCAGCTAACACCGGGGAGCTGTTTTTT | CASSLVVAANTGELFF | NA | NA | TRBJ2-2 | TRBV7-2
TGTGCCAGCACCATGGGACCCTCTGGAAACACCATATATTTT | CASTMGPSGNTIYF | NA | NA | TRBJ1-3 | TRBV6-6
TGTGCCAGCAGCGCCATCCGGGCAGGGGCCGGGGAGCTGTTTTTT | CASSAIRAGAGELFF | NA | NA | TRBJ2-2 | TRBV5-6
TGTGCCAGCAGCTTTGGACGGATCTACGAGCAGTACTTC | CASSFGRIYEQYF | NA | NA | TRBJ2-7 | TRBV11-2
TGTGCCAGCAGTTCTAGCGGAGATACGCAGTATTTT | CASSSSGDTQYF | NA | TRBD2 | TRBJ2-3 | TRBV28
TGTGCCAGCAGTTTACGCTGGGGAGGGGGCAATCAGCCCCAGCATTTT | CASSLRWGGGNQPQHF | NA | NA | TRBJ1-5 | TRBV28
TGTGCCAGCAGCCCACGACAGGGGTTGGGGGAAAAACTGTTTTTT | CASSPRQGLGEKLFF | NA | TRBD1 | TRBJ1-4 | TRBV7-9
TGTGCCAGCAGTGGAGGGGTCCACTCTGGGGCCAACGTCCTGACTTTC | CASSGGVHSGANVLTF | few | NA | TRBJ2-6 | TRBV25-1
TGTGCCAGCATGTCGGGGACATATGGCTACACCTTC | CASMSGTYGYTF | NA | NA | TRBJ1-2 | TRBV2
TGTGCCAGCAGCTTTTCTACAGGGGGGGACCAAGAGACCCAGTACTTC | CASSFSTGGDQETQYF | NA | NA | TRBJ2-5 | TRBV7-8
TGTGCCAGCAGTGTACTAGCGGGAGACGCCGGAGATACGCAGTATTTT | CASSVLAGDAGDTQYF | NA | TRBD2 | TRBJ2-3 | TRBV6-1
TGCGCCAGCAGCACTCCGACATCCACCGGGGAGCTGTTTTTT | CASSTPTSTGELFF | NA | NA | TRBJ2-2 | TRBV5-1
TGTGCCAGCAGCCTCGAGAGATATCCCACAGATACGCAGTATTTT | CASSLERYPTDTQYF | NA | NA | TRBJ2-3 | TRBV11-2
TGTGCCATCAGTGGCATGGACAGGATGAACACTGAAGCTTTCTTT | CAISGMDRMNTEAFF | NA | TRBD1 | TRBJ1-1 | TRBV10-3
TGTGCCAGCAGCTTAGATAGTTGGGAAAGTGAGCAGTTCTTC | CASSLDSWESEQFF | NA | NA | TRBJ2-1 | TRBV11-3
TGTGCCTGGGCGACAAGCCTGAACACCGGGGAGCTGTTTTTT | CAWATSLNTGELFF | NA | NA | TRBJ2-2 | TRBV30
TGTGCCAGCAGCGTTAGCGGGGGGGCCAGTGAGACCCAGTACTTC | CASSVSGGASETQYF | once | TRBD2 | TRBJ2-5 | TRBV7-3
TGTGCCAGCAGCTTCCGGGACAGTGATAATGAAAAACTGTTTTTT | CASSFRDSDNEKLFF | NA | TRBD1 | TRBJ1-4 | TRBV7-6
TGCGCCAGCAGCTTATTAGGGGGCAGAGATACGCAGTATTTT | CASSLLGGRDTQYF | NA | TRBD1 | TRBJ2-3 | TRBV5-1
TGTGCCAGCAGCAGCGGACTAGCGGGTCAAGAGACCCAGTACTTC | CASSSGLAGQETQYF | NA | TRBD2 | TRBJ2-5 | TRBV11-3
TGTGCCAGCAGTCCGCCACCCCGAAGGTGGAGGGGGGCGGGTGGCTACACCTTC | CASSPPPRRWRGAGGYTF | NA | NA | TRBJ1-2 | TRBV28
TGTGCCAGCAGCGTAGCTACTGGGGACGCCTCTGGGGCCAACGTCCTGACTTTC | CASSVATGDASGANVLTF | NA | NA | TRBJ2-6 | TRBV9
TGTGCCAGTAGGGGTCCTCAGGGGTTGAACACTGAAGCTTTCTTT | CASRGPQGLNTEAFF | NA | NA | TRBJ1-1 | TRBV2
TGTGCCAGCAGTTTAACAGGAGCTGCAACTAATGAAAAACTGTTTTTT | CASSLTGAATNEKLFF | NA | NA | TRBJ1-4 | TRBV28
TGTGCCAGCTCACCTTCCAGGGATGACTATGGCTACACCTTC | CASSPSRDDYGYTF | NA | NA | TRBJ1-2 | TRBV18
TGTGCCAGCAGTCAGACGCCTAACTATGGCTACACCTTC | CASSQTPNYGYTF | NA | NA | TRBJ1-2 | TRBV2
TGCGCCAGCAGTCCCGGGACAGGGGAGGGCTACACCTTC | CASSPGTGEGYTF | NA | TRBD1 | TRBJ1-2 | TRBV10-1
TGTGCCTGGAGTATAGGACTAGTAGGCGAGCAGTACTTC | CAWSIGLVGEQYF | NA | TRBD2 | TRBJ2-7 | TRBV30
TGTGCCAGCAGCTCGACCGGGACAGGGTTGTTGGACGAGCAGTACTTC | CASSSTGTGLLDEQYF | NA | TRBD1 | TRBJ2-7 | TRBV5-6
TGTGCCAGCAGTAAACACCCAACAGAGCCCTATGGCTACACCTTC | CASSKHPTEPYGYTF | NA | NA | TRBJ1-2 | TRBV6-6
TGTGCCATCCGGACTAGCGGGGTCGTAGATACGCAGTATTTT | CAIRTSGVVDTQYF | NA | TRBD2 | TRBJ2-3 | TRBV10-3
TGTGCCAGCAGCTTGAATGGGGCGGGAGCCTACGAGCAGTACTTC | CASSLNGAGAYEQYF | NA | TRBD2 | TRBJ2-7 | TRBV5-6
TGTGCCAGCAGCTTAGTACCCTACGAGCAGTACTTC | CASSLVPYEQYF | NA | NA | TRBJ2-7 | TRBV11-3
TGCGCCAGCAGCCAAGATAGGGCGTTCTCCTACGAGCAGTACTTC | CASSQDRAFSYEQYF | NA | NA | TRBJ2-7 | TRBV4-1
TGTGCCAGCAGTCCGACAGTCCAGAATCAGCCCCAGCATTTT | CASSPTVQNQPQHF | NA | NA | TRBJ1-5 | TRBV6-6
TGTGCCATCAGTGGGGTGCGGGCGAACACCGGGGAGCTGTTTTTT | CAISGVRANTGELFF | NA | NA | TRBJ2-2 | TRBV10-3
TGTGCCAGTATAGGCGGCTCCACAGATACGCAGTATTTT | CASIGGSTDTQYF | NA | NA | TRBJ2-3 | TRBV19
TGTGCCACCAGCAGAGGGAGGGGCAGGGGAGGATCCTCCTACGAGCAGTACTTC | CATSRGRGRGGSSYEQYF | NA | NA | TRBJ2-7 | TRBV15
TGTGCCAGCAGCCGACGGACGGCGACGGGCGAGCAGTACTTC | CASSRRTATGEQYF | NA | NA | TRBJ2-7 | TRBV7-2
TGTGCCAGCAGCTTAGCGCAACGGAACAATGAGCAGTTCTTC | CASSLAQRNNEQFF | NA | NA | TRBJ2-1 | TRBV7-8